The 20 T cell receptor beta chains below come from one sample, sequenced in a study of blood T cell repertoires in COVID-19. Here immunoSEQ multiplex PCR was the method, and the copy in TCRdb shows in-frame clones only, minus some. The top ten clones hold around 1.6% of a sample with more than 85,000 clones, over 90% of them seen once. The sequencing sample was made of peripheral blood. The receptors were gathered from a man in his sixties with acute or convalescent COVID-19.

This clone was seen only once. The rearrangement joins TRBV25-1 to TRBJ2-4, with TRBD1 matching 9 bases. This CDR3 spans 14 amino acids. Trimming removed 2 bases from V and 12 bases from J; junction bases left unmatched: 8. Germline CDR1 and CDR2: MGHDK and SYGVNS. DNA for the CDR3: TGTGCCAGCAGTGAAGGGGGACAGGGCAGGGGTCAGTACTTC. It codes for CASSEGGQGRGQYF.

The chain is built from TRBV2 and TRBJ2-5; D ambiguous. The V end lost 6 bases, the J end lost 5 bases, and 7 bases lay between the germline ends. Germline V gene data show CDR1 as SNHLY and CDR2 as FYNNEI. CDR3 length equals 11 residues. CDR3 sequence reads: CASRSAETQYF. In DNA form, the CDR3 reads TGTGCCAGCAGGAGCGCGGAGACCCAGTACTTC.

This clone was observed a single time. The chain has TRBV30 and TRBJ2-5, with 7 positions matching TRBD1. V shed 2 bases, J shed 4 bases, and the junction held 10 bases outside the gene matches. The CDR3 consists of 15 residues. CDR1 and CDR2 (germline): GTSNPN, SVGIG (reference sequence). The DNA for the CDR3 is TGTGCCTGGAGTACGACAGGGTACAGGGGAGAGACCCAGTACTTC. As protein: CAWSTTGYRGETQYF.

The V and J genes are TRBV4-3 and TRBJ2-5; D is unclear. The ends were cut back, 1 base at V and 10 bases at J, with 13 bases in the middle. This CDR3 is 13 amino acids long. In germline, CDR1 is LGHNA, CDR2 YSLEER. The CDR3 reads CASSQGPLLSQYF. The DNA of the CDR3 is TGCGCCAGCAGCCAAGGCCCCCTGCTGAGCCAGTACTTC.

This clone has a single count. This chain links TRBV4-3 with TRBJ2-3; D perhaps matches TRBD2 (6 bases). This CDR3 is built from 17 residues. V gave up 0 bases and J gave up 0 bases, with 13 bases separating them. From germline, CDR1 is LGHNA and CDR2 YSLEER. CDR3 DNA sequence: TGCGCCAGCAGCCAAGACCGGGACTTTTCTAGCACAGATACGCAGTATTTT. As protein: CASSQDRDFSSTDTQYF.

The chain links TRBV5-1 to TRBJ1-4, with TRBD1 matching 7 bases. J was trimmed by 0 bases and V by 6 bases; bases with no gene match: 2. The CDR3 is 14 residues long. Germline V lookup: CDR1 SGHRS, CDR2 YFSETQ. The CDR3 nucleotides read TGCGCCAGCAAGGGGACAGCAACTAATGAAAAACTGTTTTTT. Encoded protein: CASKGTATNEKLFF.

This chain uses TRBV4-2 with TRBJ2-1; 12 bases fit TRBD2. The CDR3 contains 17 residues. The ends lost 4 bases at V and 9 bases at J; junction bases unmatched: 13. CDR1 and CDR2 from the germline V gene are LGHNA and YNFKEQ. Here the CDR3 reads CASSRSLGLAGGGEQFF. The CDR3 nucleotides read TGTGCCAGCAGCCGCTCACTGGGGCTAGCGGGAGGGGGTGAGCAGTTCTTC.

This sequence joins TRBV2 and TRBJ1-1, with D perhaps TRBD1 (6 bases). V shed 7 bases and J shed 3 bases, with 15 bases lying between them. The CDR3 runs to 14 residues. Germline CDR1 reads SNHLY; CDR2 reads FYNNEI. CDR3 nucleotides: TGTGCCAGCATTCGCGGGGGCGAGGACACTGAAGCTTTCTTT. Encoded protein: CASIRGGEDTEAFF.

The chain recombines TRBV27 with TRBJ1-5; possibly TRBD1 for D (6 bases). The germline V gene has CDR1 MNHEY and CDR2 SMNVEV (reference sequence). The CDR3 is 16 amino acids. Deletions cut 4 bases from V and 0 bases from J, with 13 bases between. The chain's CDR3 is CASSSLTGYSNQPQHF. CDR3 sequence (DNA): TGTGCCAGCAGTTCCCTGACAGGTTATAGCAATCAGCCCCAGCATTTT.

CDR3 sequence (DNA): TGTGCCAGCAGCGTATCACACGCAGGTGAAAAACTGTTTTTT. Translation: CASSVSHAGEKLFF. This chain links TRBV9 with TRBJ1-4, with D uncertain. The V gene's germline CDR1 is SGDLS and CDR2 YYNGEE. V lost 1 base, J lost 7 bases, and 11 bases lay in between. The CDR3 contains 14 residues.

This clone was observed a single time. The chain uses TRBV24-1 and TRBJ2-6; 8 positions match TRBD1. The CDR3 has 17 amino acids. CDR1 and CDR2 (germline): KGHDR, SFDVKD. The V gene end was trimmed by 4 bases and the J gene end by 1 base; junction bases not matched to a gene: 5. CDR3 amino acids: CATSDPGGASGANVLTF. CDR3 nucleotides: TGTGCCACCAGTGACCCAGGGGGCGCATCTGGGGCCAACGTCCTGACTTTC.

V gene TRBV25-1 combines with J gene TRBJ1-1; no clear D gene. V was clipped by 7 bases and J by 5 bases, with 14 bases between them. The germline gives CDR1 MGHDK, CDR2 SYGVNS. The CDR3 length is 13 residues. This chain's CDR3 is CASTLSRGTEAFF. The CDR3 DNA follows: TGTGCCAGCACCCTGAGTCGAGGGACTGAAGCTTTCTTT.

The rearrangement uses TRBV5-1 and TRBJ2-5; D is unclear. This CDR3 comprises 14 residues. The germline CDR1 and CDR2 sequences are SGHRS and YFSETQ. The germline V and J ends were trimmed by 2 bases and 2 bases, with 10 bases remaining between them. CDR3 residues: CASSFNAVQETQYF. CDR3 coding DNA: TGCGCCAGCAGCTTCAACGCGGTTCAAGAGACCCAGTACTTC.

Remarks on this clone: The sample holds other DNA sequences that translate to the same CDR3. The chain has TRBV19 and TRBJ2-7; a possible D gene is TRBD2 (6 bases). Between the trimmed V and J ends, which lost 4 bases and 0 bases, there was a span of 13 bases. In germline, CDR1 is LNHDA, CDR2 SQIVND (reference sequence). This CDR3 comprises 15 residues. CDR3 sequence reads: CASSTLEGLSYEQYF. The CDR3 DNA sequence: TGTGCCAGTAGTACCCTGGAGGGTCTCTCCTACGAGCAGTACTTC.

V is TRBV12-3 or TRBV12-4 and J is TRBJ2-2; D is unclear. The CDR3 totals 12 residues. Between the trimmed V and J ends, which lost 6 bases and 6 bases, there was a span of 8 bases. The CDR3 DNA reads TGTGCCAGCAGACTGGGCGCCGGGGAGCTGTTTTTT. This sequence encodes CASRLGAGELFF.

The chain combines TRBV28 with TRBJ2-7; 11 bases match TRBD1. This CDR3 is built from 14 residues. Trimming cost V 6 bases and J 7 bases; bases outside gene matches: 8. The germline CDR1 and CDR2 sequences are MDHEN and SYDVKM. The DNA for the CDR3 is TGTGCCAGCAGAATCGGACAGGGGGCATGGGAGCAGTACTTC. This codes for CASRIGQGAWEQYF. Based on the CDR3 plus reference TRBV28 and TRBJ2-7, the full variable domain is DVKVTQSSRYLVKRTGEKVFLECVQDMDHENMFWYRQDPGLGLRLIYFSYDVKMKEKGDIPEGYSVSREKKERFSLILESASTNQTSMYLCASRIGQGAWEQYFGPGTRLTVT.

This clone has a single count. This rearrangement joins TRBV14 to TRBJ1-2; D gene uncertain. CDR1 is SGHDN and CDR2 is FVKESK in the germline V gene. The V end lost 1 base, the J end lost 4 bases, and 10 bases lay between the germline ends. This CDR3 is 14 amino acids long. This CDR3 reads CASSQVPNGYGYTF. Written as DNA, the CDR3 is TGTGCCAGCAGCCAAGTCCCTAACGGCTATGGCTACACCTTC.

The genes are TRBV10-3 and TRBJ1-6; D possibly corresponds to TRBD1 (5 bases). Germline V gene sequence: CDR1 ENHRY, CDR2 SYGVKD. The V end lost 6 bases, the J end lost 4 bases, and 10 bases lay between the germline ends. This CDR3 spans 14 amino acids. The CDR3 DNA is TGTGCCATCAGCCAGACAGAGTATAATTCACCCCTCCACTTT. Translating it yields CAISQTEYNSPLHF.

This rearrangement joins TRBV4-1 to TRBJ1-4; TRBD1 is a possible D gene (5 bases). The germline CDR1 and CDR2 sequences are MGHRA and YSYEKL. The length of the CDR3 is 18 residues. V was cut by 4 bases and J by 5 bases, with 23 bases left in between. The CDR3 coding sequence is TGCGCCAGCAGCCGGGGGGTGCTACAGGCCAGCTTAAATGAAAAACTGTTTTTT. Translating gives CASSRGVLQASLNEKLFF.

This sequence joins TRBV9 and TRBJ1-1; D not certain. V was clipped by 4 bases and J by 0 bases, with 7 bases between them. In germline, CDR1 is SGDLS, CDR2 YYNGEE. This CDR3 has 13 amino acids. The CDR3 sequence: CASSLTMNTEAFF. The CDR3, as DNA: TGTGCCAGCAGCCTTACTATGAACACTGAAGCTTTCTTT.